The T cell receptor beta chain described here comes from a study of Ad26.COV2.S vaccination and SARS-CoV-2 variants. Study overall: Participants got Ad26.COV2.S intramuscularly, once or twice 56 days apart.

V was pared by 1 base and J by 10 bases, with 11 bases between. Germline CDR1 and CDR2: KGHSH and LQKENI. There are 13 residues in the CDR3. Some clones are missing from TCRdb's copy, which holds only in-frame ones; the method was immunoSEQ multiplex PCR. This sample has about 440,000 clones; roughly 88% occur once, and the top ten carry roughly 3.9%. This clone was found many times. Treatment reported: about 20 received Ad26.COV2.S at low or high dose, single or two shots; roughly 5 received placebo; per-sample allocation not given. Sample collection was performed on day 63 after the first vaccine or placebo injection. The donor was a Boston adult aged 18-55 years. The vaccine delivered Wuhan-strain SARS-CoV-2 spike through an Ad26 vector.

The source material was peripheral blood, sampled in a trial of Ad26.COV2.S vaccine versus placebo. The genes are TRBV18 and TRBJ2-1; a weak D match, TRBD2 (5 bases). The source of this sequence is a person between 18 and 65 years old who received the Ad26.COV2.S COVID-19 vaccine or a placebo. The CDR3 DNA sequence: TGTGCCAGCTCACCACTCTTCGGAGGAGAGCAGTTCTTC. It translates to CASSPLFGGEQFF. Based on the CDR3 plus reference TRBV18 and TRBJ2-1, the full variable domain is NAGVMQNPRHLVRRRGQEARLRCSPMKGHSHVYWYRQLPEEGLKFMVYLQKENIIDESGMPKERFSAEFPKEGPSILRIQQVVRGDSAAYFCASSPLFGGEQFFGPGTRLTVL.